This record covers a single T cell receptor (beta chain). What it recognizes is unknown. The data were taken from a study of vaccination and CD4 T cells after COVID-19. Study details: The study collected post-vaccine samples a median about 73 days after dose two, with a range of 14 to 241.

V was clipped by 2 bases and J by 0 bases, with 10 bases between them. Germline CDR1 reads MGHDK; CDR2 reads SYGVNS. The CDR3 has 16 residues. Treatment reported: approximately 9-day PBMC culture with coronavirus spike peptide pools or control peptides (ViraFEST assay). According to the study, CD4+ T cells from the unexposed donor were gathered ahead of the COVID-19 pandemic (2011-2018). The ViraFEST method relied on peptide pools to expand antigen-specific T cells, followed by TCR sequencing. Negative selection purified CD4+ T cells after less than twelve days of culture. From unexposed donors, CD4+ T cells were probed, cells permitting, with SARS-CoV-2 S/N and four cold-coronavirus spikes. The Oncomine TCR Beta short-read assay was what sequenced the DNA obtained from cultured CD4+ T cells. TCRdb ran MiXCR on the PCR reads and lists one entry per CDR3 protein. The sample lists thousands of distinct CDR3 sequences, approximately 40% occurring once.

The receptor's source is a human donor in good health. Input material: CD4+ T cells from blood, cultured in vitro. The V call is TRBV25-1, the J call TRBJ2-2; TRBD1 might be the D (5 bases). Here the CDR3 reads CASSEPTDTNTGELFF. The CDR3 coding sequence is TGTGCCAGCAGTGAACCGACAGACACGAACACCGGGGAGCTGTTTTTT. Complete variable domain (other parts from reference TRBV25-1 and TRBJ2-2): EADIYQTPRYLVIGTGKKITLECSQTMGHDKMYWYQQDPGMELHLIHYSYGVNSTEKGDLSSESTVSRIRTEHFPLTLESARPSHTSQYLCASSEPTDTNTGELFFGEGSRLTVL.